This is a list of T cell receptor beta chains from one sample in a study of control samples from healthy donors and cancer patients. Profiled with immunoSEQ multiplex PCR; TCRdb holds only in-frame clones, not every one. The table includes about 110,000 clones, over 75% detected once. Sequencing used PBMCs. The receptors stem from a woman aged 55-70 years with lung cancer. Each CDR3 is given with its conserved first and last residue. The D gene is left open where the match is weak.

j_call | v_call | cdr3_length | d_call | cdr3_aa
TRBJ2-1 | TRBV11-3 | 16 | . | CASSLALGGTNNEQFF
TRBJ2-7 | TRBV6-5 | 15 | TRBD2 | CASIRASGGLDEQYF
TRBJ1-4 | TRBV19 | 14 | . | CASRQLQGGEKLFF
TRBJ1-1 | TRBV7-8 | 15 | TRBD1 | CASSAPGTGGTEAFF
TRBJ1-2 | TRBV2 | 13 | TRBD1 | CASSEVGQGGYTF
TRBJ1-1 | TRBV11-3 | 14 | . | CASSSRGFDTEAFF
TRBJ2-2 | TRBV5-4 | 16 | . | CASSLSWERHTGELFF
TRBJ2-4 | TRBV6-6 | 15 | . | CASTGVDRAKNIQYF
TRBJ2-5 | TRBV4-1 | 15 | TRBD1 | CASRRTGAVGETQYF
TRBJ1-5 | TRBV19 | 15 | . | CASSIGGEYNQPQHF
TRBJ2-1 | TRBV5-1 | 15 | . | CASSPTGPTYNEQFF
TRBJ2-3 | TRBV18 | 16 | . | CASSPVEAGAADTQYF
TRBJ1-3 | TRBV9 | 14 | TRBD1 | CASRRQGSGNTIYF
TRBJ2-1 | TRBV5-1 | 13 | TRBD2 | CASSGTSGSKQFF
TRBJ2-7 | TRBV7-2 | 15 | TRBD2 | CASSLGGGGFYEQYF
TRBJ1-5 | TRBV5-8 | 17 | TRBD1 | CASSFGQGGGSRQPQHF
TRBJ2-3 | TRBV6-1 | 16 | . | CASSEGRITSTDTQYF
TRBJ2-7 | TRBV5-8 | 16 | . | CASSLDLRTYGTEQYF
TRBJ2-3 | TRBV2 | 15 | . | CASSETRYGTDTQYF
TRBJ1-1 | TRBV7-2 | 15 | . | CASSLYGGEGVAAFF
TRBJ2-2 | TRBV3-1/TRBV3-2 | 18 | TRBD1 | CASSQEGSTGSDTGELFF
TRBJ2-1 | TRBV29-1 | 14 | . | CSVVLTAIYNEQFF
TRBJ1-4 | TRBV7-4 | 17 | . | CASSHHVSVQWNEKLFF
TRBJ2-7 | TRBV6-5 | 13 | . | CASSFLQATEQYF
TRBJ2-7 | TRBV7-3 | 13 | TRBD1 | CASSPTGGHEQYF
TRBJ2-2 | TRBV5-1 | 18 | TRBD2 | CASRGVLAGGSNTGELFF
TRBJ1-5 | TRBV6-6 | 15 | . | CASSIIQGMSQPQHF
TRBJ1-3 | TRBV19 | 14 | . | CASSKKDSGNTIYF
TRBJ1-5 | TRBV19 | 17 | TRBD1 | CASSIILGDRGNQPQHF
TRBJ2-1 | TRBV25-1 | 16 | . | CASSGTDPTNYNEQFF
TRBJ1-1 | TRBV18 | 16 | TRBD1 | CASSPNLDRGWAEAFF
TRBJ1-4 | TRBV6-5 | 14 | . | CASSSPGTNEKLFF
TRBJ1-1 | TRBV27 | 16 | . | CASSSFSGTLNTEAFF
TRBJ2-7 | TRBV19 | 15 | . | CASSRPGYLSYEQYF
TRBJ2-1 | TRBV5-1 | 15 | TRBD2 | CASRSSGGAYNEQFF
TRBJ1-2 | TRBV19 | 13 | . | CASTWRGADGYTF
TRBJ1-1 | TRBV6-1 | 16 | . | CASSEPAGWGSTEAFF
TRBJ1-1 | TRBV5-4 | 15 | . | CASSLAGAGITEAFF
TRBJ2-5 | TRBV11-3 | 15 | TRBD2 | CASSPSGGSQETQYF
TRBJ2-7 | TRBV3-1/TRBV3-2 | 13 | . | CASTTVAAGRVYF
TRBJ2-2 | TRBV6-2/TRBV6-3 | 12 | TRBD2 | CASSHGGRELFF
TRBJ1-5 | TRBV18 | 16 | . | CASSPADGPSNQPQHF
TRBJ1-1 | TRBV3-1/TRBV3-2 | 12 | . | CASSREIGEAFF
TRBJ2-3 | TRBV12-3/TRBV12-4 | 13 | TRBD1 | CASRSTGGDTQYF
TRBJ1-2 | TRBV7-2 | 12 | . | CASSLDTLGYTF
TRBJ1-4 | TRBV9 | 16 | TRBD1 | CASSVGPGTDSEKLFF
TRBJ2-1 | TRBV20-1 | 17 | TRBD2 | CSASYGSLAGIYNEQFF
TRBJ1-6 | TRBV12-3/TRBV12-4 | 12 | TRBD1 | CASRDRVSPLHF